This T cell receptor (beta chain) derives from a study of blood T cells in healthy people across ages (dated by TCRdb to 2014 to 2015). For the study in its entirety: In model experiments, template switching captured about one uniquely barcoded TCR beta cDNA molecule for every two T cells. Age-related changes in TCR beta repertoire diversity were measured in the study by deep sequencing normalized with unique cDNA molecular identifiers. The donors were divided into four age groups: young (average approximately 15 years), middle-aged (over 35), aged (roughly 66) and long-lived (approximately 74). To avoid experimental bias, donors of different ages were distributed randomly across sequencing lanes. The study analyzed two additional independent replicas of 1 million unique cDNA reads from the same blood draw for two donors, one aged 18 to 30 and one aged 80 or older. Broader findings and caveats from the paper: Estimates of total diversity based on one million sequenced T cells were considered lower bounds and underestimates. Observed TCR beta diversity per million T cells fell roughly linearly with age, and a significant reduction was already apparent by age roughly 41. Because profiling used bulk unsorted PBMCs, naive and antigen-experienced compartments could not be compared conclusively. The long-lived group showed more naive CD4+ T cells, fewer expanded clones and increased TCR diversity than the aged group, suggesting age selection. There was a strong correlation between observed TCR beta diversity and the percentage of naive T cells measured by flow cytometry. Because donor CMV infection status was unknown, age-related changes in expanded clonotypes were potentially confounded.

Trimming at the junction amounts to 5 bases on V and 2 bases on J, and the germline ends lie 10 bases apart. CDR3 length: 13 amino acids, cysteine to phenylalanine. CDR3 DNA only is kept here, 39 bases in frame from base 1. CDR1 SGHTA and CDR2 FQGNSA were looked up in the germline V gene. At least ten counts were recorded for this clonotype. Which antigen it targets is not known. Per-nucleotide qualities are absent, and no much larger clonotype sits a single base away. The library was generated by 5' RACE. Sequenced using an Illumina HiSeq 2500. The second PCR ran for roughly 7 to 11 cycles and used a J-beta primer mix along with a sample-barcoded 5' primer. A template-switch 5' adaptor carrying 12 random nucleotides introduced a unique molecular identifier onto each TCR beta cDNA molecule. Each sample yielded at least 3 million CDR3-containing paired-end reads. All of the RNA was converted into first-strand cDNA using the Mint cDNA synthesis kit, with a TRBC-specific oligonucleotide serving as the primer. Following uracil-DNA glycosylase treatment, a first 18-cycle PCR with universal primers M1SS and BC2_uni_R was performed on all cDNA. Under the source paper's analysis protocol: Each sample was normalized by randomly selecting 1 million high-quality reads, each carrying a distinct molecular identifier. Reads with shared molecular identifiers were discarded instead of being binned into consensus sequences. CDR3 identification, clonotype clustering and error correction used MiTCR with a Q25 quality threshold and the strictest error-elimination algorithm. A nonparametric unseen species model with Euler transformation was used to estimate lower-bound total TCR beta diversity. TCRdb trimmed the raw reads at Q25, called clones with MiXCR and kept productive beta chains. All rows with the same CDR3 protein become a single entry with the most common DNA and genes. The V and J calls here are based on TCRdb, not the publication. A total of 540,000 or so distinct CDR3 sequences appear in this sample, 45% to 55% of them only once. The ten largest account for approximately 23% of the sample.

Donors were 39 systemically healthy Caucasian individuals from Russia aged roughly 6 to 90 years. Ten milliliters of peripheral blood were drawn from each donor into EDTA-treated Vacutainer tubes. Ficoll-Paque density-gradient centrifugation was used to isolate PBMCs, with at least 6.5 million per sample. Trizol reagent was used to extract total RNA from PBMCs, with at least 5 micrograms per sample. The percentages of naive CD45RAhigh/CD27high T cells were determined by flow cytometry on a PBMC aliquot from every donor. This chain is built from TRBV7-2 and TRBJ2-7, with a tentative D gene TRBD2 over 6 matching bases. Sequencing was carried out using blood. The TCR sequence derives from an elderly man in good health. CDR3 reads: CASSPTRTYEQYF. The base sequence is TGTGCCAGCAGCCCGACTAGAACCTACGAGCAGTACTTC.